This T cell receptor (beta chain) was recorded in a study of T cells in localized non-small cell lung cancer. General study findings and limits: Paired adjacent lung recovered a median around 59 of the top 100 tumor clones. Patients showing higher blood T cell density tended to see longer overall survival. T cell clonality was highest in uninvolved adjacent lung, above tumor.

Germline CDR1 reads KGHSY; CDR2 reads FQNENV. The germline V and J ends were trimmed by 4 bases and 0 bases, with 16 bases remaining between them. The CDR3 extends over 16 amino acids. Data came from immunoSEQ multiplex PCR; TCRdb stores just in-frame clones and leaves some out. The sample contains over 25,000 clones, roughly 88% of which appear only once. This clone was detected once. Its antigen remains unknown. This clonotype was sampled from a woman aged 40-69 years with stage I lung adenocarcinoma. Here the sequenced sample was peripheral blood, taken before any cancer treatment. The J gene is TRBJ2-7, the V gene TRBV16; possibly TRBD1 for D (6 bases). The CDR3 region is CASSPPTQGPSYEQYF. The CDR3 DNA follows: TGTGCCAGCAGCCCCCCTACCCAGGGGCCCTCCTACGAGCAGTACTTC.